A selection of T cell receptor beta chains follows, all from one sample in a study of blood T cell repertoires in COVID-19. The method was immunoSEQ multiplex PCR; TCRdb's version includes in-frame clones alone and lacks a portion of them. The sample yields approximately 120,000 clones, over 60% seen once. Sequencing was carried out using peripheral blood. Receptor source: a human donor in a cohort sampled during active or convalescent COVID-19. Each CDR3 is given without its conserved first and last residue.

v_gene	j_gene	CDR3aa
TRBV7-9	TRBJ2-1	ASSQGQGREQF
TRBV7-9	TRBJ1-6	ASSLGSLNSPLH
TRBV27	TRBJ1-2	ASSFGGVSAGYT
TRBV28	TRBJ2-7	ASMRQGNTKQY
TRBV19	TRBJ1-1	ASSRQGLSEAF
TRBV2	TRBJ2-7	ASSNPDRVWYEQY
TRBV7-2	TRBJ2-6	ASSLTSGRSGANVLT
TRBV19	TRBJ1-2	ASSIAGQRGYT
TRBV5-4	TRBJ1-6	ASSLEGRRNSPLH
TRBV7-8	TRBJ1-2	ASSLERGGNYGYT
TRBV4-1	TRBJ2-1	ASSQADTGTGDPEQF
TRBV28	TRBJ1-4	ASSLSLRTNEKLF
TRBV5-6	TRBJ2-5	ASSLGRLDGETQY
TRBV30	TRBJ1-5	AWNPQGSNQPQH
TRBV7-8	TRBJ2-3	ASSPTRPSGVDTQY
TRBV5-8	TRBJ2-7	ASRMKWTSSYEQY
TRBV11-2	TRBJ2-3	ASSSGLAGVGDTQY
TRBV6-6	TRBJ1-1	ASGRDRGPGNTEAF
TRBV11-3	TRBJ2-5	ASSFWRGRETQY
TRBV9	TRBJ2-5	ASSVTSDRSMTQY
TRBV6-6	TRBJ1-4	ASSYSWGDKEKLF
TRBV11-1	TRBJ1-6	ASSLGGGMNSPLH